This TCR beta chain was obtained from a study of regulatory dendritic cells for organ transplantation. The length of the CDR3 is 15 residues. Trimming at V came to 1 base and at J to 8 bases, leaving 7 bases not matched to a gene. The germline CDR1 and CDR2 sequences are MDHEN and SYDVKM. CFSE-labeled sorted T cells met regulatory or mature dendritic cells for 5 to 6 days. To note about this clone: As yet, its antigen is unknown.

The protocol was immunoSEQ multiplex PCR, while the TCRdb copy is restricted to in-frame clones and leaves out a portion. The repertoire holds about 12,000 clones, under 90% seen once, with around 0.4% in the top ten. This TCR derives from a human donor in good health. Sequencing was done on a sample of naive CD8+ T cells from blood cultured with dendritic cells. The subset: CD45RA+ naive T cells. The chain joins TRBV28 to TRBJ2-4, with 8 bases lining up with TRBD1. Here the CDR3 reads CASSLYQGARDIQYF. The DNA for the CDR3 is TGTGCCAGCAGTTTATACCAGGGGGCTAGGGACATTCAGTACTTC.